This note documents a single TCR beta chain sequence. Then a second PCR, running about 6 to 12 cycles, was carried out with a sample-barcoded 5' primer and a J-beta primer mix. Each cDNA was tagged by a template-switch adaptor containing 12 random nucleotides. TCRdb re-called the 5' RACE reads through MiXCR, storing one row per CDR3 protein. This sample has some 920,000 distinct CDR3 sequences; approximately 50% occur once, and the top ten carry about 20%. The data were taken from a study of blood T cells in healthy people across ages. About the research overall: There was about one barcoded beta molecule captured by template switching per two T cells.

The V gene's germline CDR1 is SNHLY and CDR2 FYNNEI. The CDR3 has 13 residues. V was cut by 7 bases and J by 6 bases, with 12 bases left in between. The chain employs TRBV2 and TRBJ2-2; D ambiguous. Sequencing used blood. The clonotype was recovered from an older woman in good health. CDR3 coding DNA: TGTGCCAGCATGGGTGGCGTTCCCGGGGAGCTGTTTTTT. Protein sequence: CASMGGVPGELFF.